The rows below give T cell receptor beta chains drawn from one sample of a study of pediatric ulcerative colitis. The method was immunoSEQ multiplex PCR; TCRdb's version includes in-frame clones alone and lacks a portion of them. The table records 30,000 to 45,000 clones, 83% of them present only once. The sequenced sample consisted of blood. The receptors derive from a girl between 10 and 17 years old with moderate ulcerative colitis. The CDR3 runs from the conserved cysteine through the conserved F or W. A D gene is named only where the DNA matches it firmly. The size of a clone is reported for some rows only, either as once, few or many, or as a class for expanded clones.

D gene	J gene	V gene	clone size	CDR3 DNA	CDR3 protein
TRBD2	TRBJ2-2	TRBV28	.	TGTGCCAGCAGTCCGCTAGCGGGAGAGTCCGGGGAGCTGTTTTTT	CASSPLAGESGELFF
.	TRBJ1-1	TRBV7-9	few	TGTGCCAGCAGCTACGACCGAGATGAAGCTTTCTTT	CASSYDRDEAFF
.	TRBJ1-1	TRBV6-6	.	TGTGCCACCGATGCGGGGGGCGGCACTGAAGCTTTCTTT	CATDAGGGTEAFF
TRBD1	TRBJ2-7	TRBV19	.	TGTGCCAGTAGTATAGGGTGGACAGGGGGCTTCGAGCAGTACTTC	CASSIGWTGGFEQYF
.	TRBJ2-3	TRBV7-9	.	TGTGCCAGCAGCCTTACCCGGGACCGCCCGGGGACAGATACGCAGTATTTT	CASSLTRDRPGTDTQYF
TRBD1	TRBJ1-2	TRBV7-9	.	TGTGCCAGCAGCTTCGGCGACAGGGTAGATAACTATGGCTACACCTTC	CASSFGDRVDNYGYTF
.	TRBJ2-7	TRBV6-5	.	TGTGCCAGCAGCCGAACAGACTACGAGCAGTACTTC	CASSRTDYEQYF
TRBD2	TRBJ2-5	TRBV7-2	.	TGTGCCAGCAGCTTACTAGCGGGGGGGCAAGAGACCCAGTACTTC	CASSLLAGGQETQYF
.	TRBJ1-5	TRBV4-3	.	TGCGCCAGCAGCCAAGAGAGGTATCAGCCCCAGCATTTT	CASSQERYQPQHF
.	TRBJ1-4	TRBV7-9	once	TGTGCCAGCAGCCCCCCGAGGGATGAAAAACTGTTTTTT	CASSPPRDEKLFF
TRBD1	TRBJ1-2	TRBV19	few	TGTGCCAGTAGTATAGAGGACAGGCGAACCTATGGCTACACCTTC	CASSIEDRRTYGYTF
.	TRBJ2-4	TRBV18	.	TGTGCCAGCTCACCCGGATGGACCAAAAACATTCAGTACTTC	CASSPGWTKNIQYF
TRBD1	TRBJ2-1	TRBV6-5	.	TGTGCCAGTGGAACCGGGACAGGTCCTTTGGGTGAGCAGTTCTTC	CASGTGTGPLGEQFF
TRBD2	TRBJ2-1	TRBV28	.	TGTGGAACCCGAATACTAGCGGGGATCAATGAGCAGTTCTTC	CGTRILAGINEQFF
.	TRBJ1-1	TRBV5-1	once	TGCGCCAGTACCGATCGGAGGGGTTACACTGAAGCTTTCTTT	CASTDRRGYTEAFF
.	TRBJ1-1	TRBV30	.	TGTGCCTGGAGTTTCACGTGGGGGGGTGGTGAAGCTTTCTTT	CAWSFTWGGGEAFF
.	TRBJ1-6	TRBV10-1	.	TGCGCCAGCAGGGTTACAGGGCTCACCTATAATTCACCCCTCCACTTT	CASRVTGLTYNSPLHF
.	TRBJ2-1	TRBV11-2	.	TGTGCCAGCACAGGGACATTTTCCTACAATGAGCAGTTCTTC	CASTGTFSYNEQFF
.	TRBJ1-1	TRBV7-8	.	TGTGCCAGCAGCTACTTACAGAACACTGAAGCTTTCTTT	CASSYLQNTEAFF
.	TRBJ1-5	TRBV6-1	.	TGTGCCATCAGTGAGGTAGGAGGTTTCAGCAATCAGCCCCAGCATTTT	CAISEVGGFSNQPQHF
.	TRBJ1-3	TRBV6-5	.	TGTGCGCCTTCGGAGGCGGACTCTGGAAACACCATATATTTT	CAPSEADSGNTIYF
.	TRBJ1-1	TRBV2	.	TGTGCCAGCAGAACCGATCCCGGCGAGAACACTGAAGCTTTCTTT	CASRTDPGENTEAFF
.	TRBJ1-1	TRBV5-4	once	TGTGCCAGCAGCCGGAACCTACAGGGAAACACTGAAGCTTTCTTT	CASSRNLQGNTEAFF